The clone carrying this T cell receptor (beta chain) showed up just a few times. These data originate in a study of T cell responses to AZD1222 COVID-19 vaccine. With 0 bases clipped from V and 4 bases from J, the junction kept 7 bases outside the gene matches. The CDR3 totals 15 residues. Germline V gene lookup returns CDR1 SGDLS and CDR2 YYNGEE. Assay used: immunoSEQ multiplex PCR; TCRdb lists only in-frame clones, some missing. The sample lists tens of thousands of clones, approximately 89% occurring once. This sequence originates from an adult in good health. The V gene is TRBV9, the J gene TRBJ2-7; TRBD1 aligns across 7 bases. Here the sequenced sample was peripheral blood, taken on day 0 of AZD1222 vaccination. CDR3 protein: CASSVGDRAAYEQYF. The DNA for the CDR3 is TGTGCCAGCAGCGTAGGCGACAGGGCGGCGTACGAGCAGTACTTC.